The clone carrying this T cell receptor (beta chain) has at least ten counts. Antigen specificity is unknown. This entry belongs to a study of spatial heterogeneity in lung cancer. Study-level findings and limits: Tumoral mutation counts were tracked by counts of expanded intratumoral alpha and beta TCRs.

Time point: sample taken at primary tumor resection. Unsorted tumor, nontumor lung tissue or cryopreserved PBMC supplied the whole RNA. In germline, CDR1 is SEHNR, CDR2 FQNEAQ (reference sequence). V was shortened by 4 bases and J by 0 bases, with 7 bases between the two germline ends. The CDR3 extends over 13 amino acids. The presence of a unique molecular identifier marked each TCR cDNA molecule. One entry per CDR3 protein, called by TCRdb with MiXCR from the 5' RACE reads. The profile covers about 100,000 distinct CDR3 sequences, with 4.4% appearing a single time and 21% taken by the ten largest. This receptor was taken from a male donor with early-stage non-small cell lung cancer. The rearrangement joins TRBV7-9 to TRBJ2-7, with no clear D. This specimen consisted of lung tumor tissue, obtained at surgery. The CDR3 spells CASSSATSYEQYF. DNA of the CDR3: TGTGCCAGCAGCTCCGCGACCTCCTACGAGCAGTACTTC.